Listed below are T cell receptor beta chains from one sample, sequenced in a study of read filtering for tumor transcriptome and immune sequencing. One entry per CDR3 protein, called by TCRdb with MiXCR from the reads. The sample gives roughly 67,000 distinct CDR3 sequences, approximately 18% of which show up once; about 11% is in the top ten. Sequencing used a population of CD138-negative cells sorted from bone marrow. The source of these receptors is a donor aged 40 or older with multiple myeloma. Each CDR3 is given with its conserved first and last residue. A D gene is named only where the DNA matches it firmly. The size field is filled for only some rows; it gives once, few, many or a size class.

D: TRBD1
J: TRBJ2-3
V: TRBV20-1
size: many
CDR3: CSARSGTESTDTQYF
DNA: TGCAGTGCTCGTTCGGGGACAGAGAGCACAGATACGCAGTATTTT

D: .
J: TRBJ1-5
V: TRBV30
size: many
CDR3: CAWSFDLNQPQHF
DNA: TGTGCCTGGAGTTTCGACCTGAATCAGCCCCAGCATTTT

D: .
J: TRBJ2-3
V: TRBV5-1
size: many
CDR3: CASREGRKEDTDTQYF
DNA: TGCGCCAGCCGGGAAGGACGCAAAGAAGACACAGATACGCAGTATTTT

D: TRBD1
J: TRBJ2-1
V: TRBV29-1
size: .
CDR3: CSVEGRRTGSRPEQFF
DNA: TGCAGCGTTGAAGGTCGTCGGACAGGGTCCCGTCCTGAGCAGTTCTTC

D: .
J: TRBJ2-1
V: TRBV2
size: many
CDR3: CASSESGHQYNEQFF
DNA: TGTGCCAGCAGTGAATCCGGACACCAATACAATGAGCAGTTCTTC

D: .
J: TRBJ2-6
V: TRBV7-3
size: many
CDR3: CASSLSSGGHSGANVLTF
DNA: TGTGCCAGCAGCTTATCCAGCGGCGGGCACTCTGGGGCCAACGTCCTGACTTTC

D: .
J: TRBJ2-5
V: TRBV9
size: many
CDR3: CASSVDGETQYF
DNA: TGTGCCAGCAGCGTAGATGGAGAGACCCAGTACTTC

D: .
J: TRBJ1-1
V: TRBV5-1
size: many
CDR3: CASSRTEDTEAFF
DNA: TGCGCCAGCAGCAGGACAGAAGACACTGAAGCTTTCTTT

D: .
J: TRBJ1-2
V: TRBV20-1
size: many
CDR3: CSARDPGLNYGYTF
DNA: TGCAGTGCTAGAGACCCAGGGTTAAACTATGGCTACACCTTC

D: .
J: TRBJ2-7
V: TRBV5-1
size: few
CDR3: CASSFETVEKQYF
DNA: TGCGCCAGCAGCTTCGAGACAGTGGAAAAGCAGTACTTC

D: TRBD1
J: TRBJ2-1
V: TRBV20-1
size: many
CDR3: CSARQPGQAYNEQFF
DNA: TGCAGTGCTAGGCAACCGGGACAGGCATACAATGAGCAGTTCTTC

D: TRBD1
J: TRBJ2-3
V: TRBV19
size: many
CDR3: CASRRGDRRTDTQYF
DNA: TGTGCCAGTAGACGAGGGGACAGGAGGACAGATACGCAGTATTTT

D: TRBD2
J: TRBJ2-1
V: TRBV28
size: many
CDR3: CASSLGLAGSGQFF
DNA: TGTGCCAGCAGTTTAGGACTAGCGGGAAGTGGGCAGTTCTTC

D: .
J: TRBJ1-2
V: TRBV9
size: many
CDR3: CASSVGIGIDGYTF
DNA: TGTGCCAGCAGCGTAGGGATCGGGATCGATGGCTACACCTTC

D: TRBD2
J: TRBJ2-5
V: TRBV5-1
size: .
CDR3: CASSPQGLQQETQYF
DNA: TGCGCCAGCAGCCCTCAGGGACTACAACAAGAGACCCAGTACTTC

D: .
J: TRBJ1-1
V: TRBV12-3/TRBV12-4
size: many
CDR3: CASSFRVMNTEAFF
DNA: TGTGCCAGCAGTTTTCGGGTTATGAACACTGAAGCTTTCTTT

D: .
J: TRBJ2-3
V: TRBV18
size: many
CDR3: CASSPLRGTDTQYF
DNA: TGTGCCAGCTCACCGCTCAGAGGCACAGATACGCAGTATTTT

D: TRBD2
J: TRBJ2-1
V: TRBV20-1
size: many
CDR3: CSAREGGPRNEQFF
DNA: TGCAGTGCTAGGGAGGGAGGGCCAAGAAATGAGCAGTTCTTC

D: TRBD2
J: TRBJ2-1
V: TRBV7-2
size: .
CDR3: CASSFRLAGADEQFF
DNA: TGTGCCAGCAGCTTCAGGCTAGCGGGAGCTGATGAGCAGTTCTTC

D: .
J: TRBJ1-5
V: TRBV15
size: many
CDR3: CATSREAAGDSNQPQHF
DNA: TGTGCCACCAGCAGAGAGGCAGCGGGGGATAGCAATCAGCCCCAGCATTTT